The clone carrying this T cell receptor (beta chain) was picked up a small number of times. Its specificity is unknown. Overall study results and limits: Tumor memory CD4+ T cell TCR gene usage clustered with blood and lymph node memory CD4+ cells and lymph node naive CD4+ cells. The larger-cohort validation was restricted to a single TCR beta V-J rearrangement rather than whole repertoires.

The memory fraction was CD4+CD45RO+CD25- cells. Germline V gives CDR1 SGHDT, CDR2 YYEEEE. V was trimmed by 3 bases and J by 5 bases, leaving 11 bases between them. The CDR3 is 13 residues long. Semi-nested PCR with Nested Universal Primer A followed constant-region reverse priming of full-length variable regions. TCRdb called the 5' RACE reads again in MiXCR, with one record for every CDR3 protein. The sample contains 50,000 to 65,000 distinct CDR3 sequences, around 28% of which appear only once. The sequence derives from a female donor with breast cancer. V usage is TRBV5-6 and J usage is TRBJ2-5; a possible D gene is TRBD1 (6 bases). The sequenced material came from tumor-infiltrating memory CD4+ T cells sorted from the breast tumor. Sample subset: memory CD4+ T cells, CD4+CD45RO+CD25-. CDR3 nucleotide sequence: TGTGCCAGCAGCTCGGTGCAGGGGGAGACCCAGTACTTC. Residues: CASSSVQGETQYF.